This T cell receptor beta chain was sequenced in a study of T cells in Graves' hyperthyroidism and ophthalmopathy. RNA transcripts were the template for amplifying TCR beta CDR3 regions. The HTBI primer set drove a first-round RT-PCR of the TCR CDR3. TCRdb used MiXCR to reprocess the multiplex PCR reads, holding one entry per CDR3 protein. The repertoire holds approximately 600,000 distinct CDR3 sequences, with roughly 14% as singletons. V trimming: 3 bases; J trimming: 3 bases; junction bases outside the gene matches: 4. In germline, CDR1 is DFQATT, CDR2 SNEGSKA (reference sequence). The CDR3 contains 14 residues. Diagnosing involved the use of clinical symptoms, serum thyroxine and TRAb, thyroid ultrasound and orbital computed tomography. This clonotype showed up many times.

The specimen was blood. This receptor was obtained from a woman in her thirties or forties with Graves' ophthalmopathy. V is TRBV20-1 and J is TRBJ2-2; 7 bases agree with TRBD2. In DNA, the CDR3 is TGCAGTGCTAGGAGCGGGACCTACACCGGGGAGCTGTTTTTT. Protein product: CSARSGTYTGELFF.